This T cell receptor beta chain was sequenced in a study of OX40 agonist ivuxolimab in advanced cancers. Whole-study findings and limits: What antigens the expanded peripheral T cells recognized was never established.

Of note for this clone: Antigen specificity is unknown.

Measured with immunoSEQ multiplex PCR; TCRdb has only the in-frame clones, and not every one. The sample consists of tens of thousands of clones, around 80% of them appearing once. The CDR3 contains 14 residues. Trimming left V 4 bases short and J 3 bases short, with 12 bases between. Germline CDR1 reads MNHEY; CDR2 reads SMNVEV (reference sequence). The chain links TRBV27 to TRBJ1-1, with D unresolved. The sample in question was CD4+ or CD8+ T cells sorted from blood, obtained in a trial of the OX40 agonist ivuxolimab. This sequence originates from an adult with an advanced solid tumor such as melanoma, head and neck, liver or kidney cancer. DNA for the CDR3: TGTGCCAGCAGTTCATGGGGAGGGCACACTGAAGCTTTCTTT. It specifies CASSSWGGHTEAFF.